The entry below gives a single T cell receptor (beta chain) sequence along with its context. The data are from a study of blood T cells in healthy people across ages. Samples had at least 7 million PBMCs isolated from them. The V segment lost 9 bases and the J segment 2 bases; nucleotides outside the gene matches: 9. In germline, CDR1 is SNHLY, CDR2 FYNNEI. This CDR3 comprises 14 residues. The second PCR ran 7 to 11 cycles with a sample-barcoded 5' primer and J-beta primers. MiXCR, applied by TCRdb to the 5' RACE reads, yields one record per CDR3 protein. The sample holds approximately 1,700,000 distinct CDR3 sequences, approximately 40% seen once.

The source of this sequence is a human donor in good health. The sequenced sample was blood. V and J are TRBV2 and TRBJ1-2, with 7 bases fitting TRBD1. The CDR3 DNA follows: TGTGCCAGGAGGGACAGATCTAAGAACTATGGCTACACCTTC. Encoded protein: CARRDRSKNYGYTF. Drawing the rest from reference TRBV2 and TRBJ1-2, the complete variable domain is EPEVTQTPSHQVTQMGQEVILRCVPISNHLYFYWYRQILGQKVEFLVSFYNNEISEKSEIFDDQFSVERPDGSNFTLKIRSTKLEDSAMYFCARRDRSKNYGYTFGSGTRLTVV.